The T cell receptor beta chain under discussion was sequenced for a study of T cell changes during pregnancy in multiple sclerosis. Measured with immunoSEQ multiplex PCR; TCRdb has only the in-frame clones, and not every one. The data contain about 42,000 clones, 88% of them singletons. Per germline, CDR1 LNHDA and CDR2 SQIVND (reference sequence). CDR3 length: 14 amino acids. J lost 4 bases, V lost 7 bases, and 7 bases had no gene match. The sample consisted of CD4+ T cells from peripheral blood mononuclear cells, taken in the second trimester of pregnancy. The source of this sequence is a female donor with multiple sclerosis, enrolled in a pregnancy study. This sequence joins TRBV19 and TRBJ1-5; 7 bases are a match to TRBD1. The CDR3 DNA follows: TGTGCCAGTAAGGGGGCGACAGGAAATCAGCCCCAGCATTTT. Translation gives CASKGATGNQPQHF.